One and the same sample provided the 3 T cell receptor beta chains below, sequenced in a study of T-cell memory formation after mild COVID-19. Via MiXCR, TCRdb re-called the 5' RACE reads, giving one row per CDR3 protein. The sample holds 250,000 to 350,000 distinct CDR3 sequences, roughly a fifth seen once. The sample was PBMCs or a T cell subset sorted from them (not recorded which). The receptors shown here come from a man between 18 and 35 years old who had mild COVID-19 (a few samples of this study predate the infection). Cell type and time point are not known.

This clonotype was recorded at least ten times. The junction and the germline gene differ at one end; a read error may be behind it. V is TRBV5-1 and J is TRBJ2-1, with 7 positions matching TRBD1. CDR1 is SGHRS and CDR2 is YFSETQ in the germline V gene. The CDR3 covers 14 residues. The CDR3 DNA sequence: TGTGCCAGCTCACCCGGGACAGCCTACAATGAGCAGTTCTTC. Translating gives CASSPGTAYNEQFF.

This clonotype has a count of ten or more. The chain recombines TRBV24-1 with TRBJ2-1; 8 nucleotides line up with TRBD2. The CDR3 is made up of 15 amino acids. CDR1 and CDR2 from the germline V gene are KGHDR and SFDVKD. After removal of 6 bases from V and 3 bases from J, the junction contained 6 bases not matched to a gene. CDR3 amino acids: CATSRAGDLYNEQFF. For the CDR3, the DNA is TGTGCCACCAGTAGAGCGGGGGACCTCTACAATGAGCAGTTCTTC.

The genes are TRBV29-1 and TRBJ2-5, with TRBD1 matching 10 bases. From germline, CDR1 is SQVTM and CDR2 ANQGSEA. The CDR3 covers 13 residues. The V segment lost 7 bases and the J segment 4 bases; nucleotides outside the gene matches: 6. As DNA, the CDR3 is TGCAGCGGAAGACAGGGGGCAGGAGAGACCCAGTACTTC. The encoded protein is CSGRQGAGETQYF.